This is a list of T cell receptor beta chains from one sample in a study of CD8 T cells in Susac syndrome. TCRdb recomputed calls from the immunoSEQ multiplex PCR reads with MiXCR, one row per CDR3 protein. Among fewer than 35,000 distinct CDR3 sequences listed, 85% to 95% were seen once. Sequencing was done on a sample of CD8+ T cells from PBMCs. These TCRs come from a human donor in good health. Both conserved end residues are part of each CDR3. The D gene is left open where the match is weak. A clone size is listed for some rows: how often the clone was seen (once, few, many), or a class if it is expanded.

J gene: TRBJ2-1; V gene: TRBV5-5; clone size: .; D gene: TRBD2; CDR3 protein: CASSLGLAGYNEQFF; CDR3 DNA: TGTGCCAGCAGCCTAGGACTAGCGGGTTACAATGAGCAGTTCTTC
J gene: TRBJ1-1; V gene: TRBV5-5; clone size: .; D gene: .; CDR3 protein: CASSLGSNTEAFF; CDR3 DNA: TGTGCCAGCAGCTTGGGCAGTAACACTGAAGCTTTCTTT
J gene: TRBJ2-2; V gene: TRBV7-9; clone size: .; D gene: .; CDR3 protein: CASSSTLTENTGELFF; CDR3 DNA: TGTGCCAGCAGCTCCACCCTGACAGAGAACACCGGGGAGCTGTTTTTT
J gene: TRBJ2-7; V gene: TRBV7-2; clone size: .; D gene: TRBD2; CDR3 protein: CASSPPKRGPGAYEQYF; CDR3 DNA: TGTGCCAGCAGCCCCCCCAAGCGGGGGCCAGGGGCCTACGAGCAGTACTTC
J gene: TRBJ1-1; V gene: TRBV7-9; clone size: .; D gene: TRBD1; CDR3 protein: CASSWPGQGARNTEAFF; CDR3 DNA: TGTGCCAGCAGCTGGCCGGGACAGGGGGCTCGGAACACTGAAGCTTTCTTT
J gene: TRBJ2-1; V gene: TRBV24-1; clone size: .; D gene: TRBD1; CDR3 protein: CATSDGTGWNEQFF; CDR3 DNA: TGTGCCACCAGTGATGGGACAGGGTGGAATGAGCAGTTCTTC
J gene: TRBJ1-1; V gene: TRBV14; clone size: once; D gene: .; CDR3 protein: CASSQDPHRWGGTEAFF; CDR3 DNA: TGTGCCAGCAGCCAAGATCCCCACCGATGGGGCGGCACTGAAGCTTTCTTT
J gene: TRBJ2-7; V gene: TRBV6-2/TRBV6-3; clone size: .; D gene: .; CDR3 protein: CASSYPAYEQYF; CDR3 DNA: TGTGCCAGCAGTTACCCGGCCTACGAGCAGTACTTC
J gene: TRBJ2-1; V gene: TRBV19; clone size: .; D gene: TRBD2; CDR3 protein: CASSSSGGNNEQFF; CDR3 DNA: TGTGCCAGTAGTAGTAGCGGGGGGAACAATGAGCAGTTCTTC
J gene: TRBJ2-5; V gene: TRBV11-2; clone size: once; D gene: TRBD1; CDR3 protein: CASSLSTGEETQYF; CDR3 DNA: TGTGCCAGCAGCCTCTCGACAGGGGAAGAGACCCAGTACTTC
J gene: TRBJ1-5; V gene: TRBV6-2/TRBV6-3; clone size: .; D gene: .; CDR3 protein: CASSPRTEVGNQPQHF; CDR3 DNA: TGTGCCAGCAGTCCCCGGACAGAAGTCGGCAATCAGCCCCAGCATTTT
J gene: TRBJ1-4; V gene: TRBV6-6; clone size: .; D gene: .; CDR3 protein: CAGQRYSEEKLFF; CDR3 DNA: TGTGCCGGTCAGAGGTACAGTGAAGAAAAACTGTTTTTT
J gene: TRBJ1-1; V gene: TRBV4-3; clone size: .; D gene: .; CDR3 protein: CASSQGASEAFF; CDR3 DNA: TGCGCCAGCAGCCAAGGAGCGAGTGAAGCTTTCTTT
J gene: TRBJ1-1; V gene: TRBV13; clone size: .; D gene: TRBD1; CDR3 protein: CASSFGQGATEAFF; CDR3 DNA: TGTGCCAGCAGCTTCGGACAGGGGGCTACTGAAGCTTTCTTT
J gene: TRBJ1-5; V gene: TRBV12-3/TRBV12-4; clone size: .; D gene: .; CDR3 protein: CASSLRGLKGNQPQHF; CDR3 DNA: TGTGCCAGCAGTTTAAGGGGCCTTAAGGGCAATCAGCCCCAGCATTTT
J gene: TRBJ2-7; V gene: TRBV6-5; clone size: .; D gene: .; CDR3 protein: CATLRALDGEQYF; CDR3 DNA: TGTGCCACCTTAAGGGCGCTCGACGGGGAGCAGTACTTC
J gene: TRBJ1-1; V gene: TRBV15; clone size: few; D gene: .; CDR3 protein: CATSPGQMATEAFF; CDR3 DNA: TGTGCCACCAGCCCAGGACAGATGGCAACTGAAGCTTTCTTT
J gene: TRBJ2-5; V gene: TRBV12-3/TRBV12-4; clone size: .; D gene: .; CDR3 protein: CASSLEGETQYF; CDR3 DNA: TGTGCCAGCAGTTTGGAGGGAGAGACCCAGTACTTC
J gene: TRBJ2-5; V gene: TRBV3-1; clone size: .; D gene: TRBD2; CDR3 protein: CASSQDMASGGRYQETQYF; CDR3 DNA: TGTGCCAGCAGCCAAGATATGGCTAGCGGGGGCCGGTACCAAGAGACCCAGTACTTC
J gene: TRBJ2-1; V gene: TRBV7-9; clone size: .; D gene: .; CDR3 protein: CASSPPTGHNEQFF; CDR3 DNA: TGTGCCAGCAGCCCGCCGACGGGACACAATGAGCAGTTCTTC
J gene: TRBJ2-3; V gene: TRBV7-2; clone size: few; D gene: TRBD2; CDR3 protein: CASSFLAGGFTDTQYF; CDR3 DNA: TGTGCCAGCAGCTTTTTAGCGGGGGGGTTCACAGATACGCAGTATTTT
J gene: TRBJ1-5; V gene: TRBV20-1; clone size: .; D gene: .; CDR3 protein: CSARDAGSGDPNYSNQPQHF; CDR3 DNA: TGCAGTGCTAGAGATGCTGGGTCGGGCGACCCTAACTATAGCAATCAGCCCCAGCATTTT
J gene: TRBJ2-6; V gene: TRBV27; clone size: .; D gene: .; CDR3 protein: CASSTRTGSGANVLAF; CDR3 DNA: TGTGCCAGCAGTACCCGGACGGGCTCTGGGGCCAACGTCCTGGCTTTC
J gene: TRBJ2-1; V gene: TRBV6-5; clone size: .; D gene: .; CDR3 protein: CASSYSGRGLRWAYNEQFF; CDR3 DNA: TGTGCCAGCAGTTACTCGGGAAGGGGTTTAAGGTGGGCCTACAATGAGCAGTTCTTC
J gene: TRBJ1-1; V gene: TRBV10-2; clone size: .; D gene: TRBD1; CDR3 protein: CASRQQGIPEAFF; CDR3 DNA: TGCGCCAGCAGGCAACAGGGGATCCCTGAAGCTTTCTTT
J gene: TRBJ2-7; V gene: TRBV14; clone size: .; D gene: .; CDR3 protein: CASSQYGSSELWLDEQYF; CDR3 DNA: TGTGCCAGCAGCCAATACGGGTCTTCGGAGCTGTGGCTCGACGAGCAGTACTTC
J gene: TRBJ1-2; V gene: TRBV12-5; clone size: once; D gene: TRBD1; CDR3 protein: CASGIGTAYGYTF; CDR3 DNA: TGTGCTAGTGGAATCGGGACAGCCTATGGCTACACCTTC
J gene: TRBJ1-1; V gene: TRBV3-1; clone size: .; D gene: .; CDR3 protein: CASSQVEGRTEAFF; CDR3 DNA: TGTGCCAGCAGCCAAGTTGAGGGGCGAACTGAAGCTTTCTTT
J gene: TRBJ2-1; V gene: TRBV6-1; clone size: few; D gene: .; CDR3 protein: CASSGYRGGNEQFF; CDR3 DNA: TGTGCCAGCAGTGGGTACAGGGGAGGAAATGAGCAGTTCTTC
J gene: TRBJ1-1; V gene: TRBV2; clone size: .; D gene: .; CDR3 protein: CATSPQFTEAFF; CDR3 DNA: TGTGCCACCTCCCCCCAGTTCACTGAAGCTTTCTTT
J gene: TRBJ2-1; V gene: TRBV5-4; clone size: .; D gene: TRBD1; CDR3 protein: CASSPTRGTYNEQFF; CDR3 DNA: TGTGCCAGCAGCCCAACCAGGGGGACCTACAATGAGCAGTTCTTC
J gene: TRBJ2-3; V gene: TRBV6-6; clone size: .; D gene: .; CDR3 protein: CASIISDTQYF; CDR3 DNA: TGTGCCAGCATTATTTCAGATACGCAGTATTTT
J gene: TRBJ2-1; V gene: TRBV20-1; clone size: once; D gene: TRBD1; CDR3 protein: CSALTGQGVVDEQFF; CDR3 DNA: TGCAGTGCCCTAACTGGACAGGGGGTCGTCGATGAGCAGTTCTTC
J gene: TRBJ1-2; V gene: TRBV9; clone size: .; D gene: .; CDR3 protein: CASSLSGSSNYGYTF; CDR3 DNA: TGTGCCAGCAGCCTCTCAGGGAGTTCTAACTATGGCTACACCTTC
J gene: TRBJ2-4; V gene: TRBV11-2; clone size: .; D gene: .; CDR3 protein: CASSLFGPVAKNIQYF; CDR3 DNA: TGTGCCAGCAGCCTCTTTGGGCCGGTAGCCAAAAACATTCAGTACTTC
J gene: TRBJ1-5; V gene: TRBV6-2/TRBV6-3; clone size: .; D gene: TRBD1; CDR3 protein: CASSDRVRNQPQHF; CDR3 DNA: TGTGCCAGCAGCGACAGGGTGCGCAATCAGCCCCAGCATTTT
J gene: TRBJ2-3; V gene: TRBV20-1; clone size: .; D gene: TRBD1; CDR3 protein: CSTWAGTGPDTQYF; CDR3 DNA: TGCAGTACATGGGCCGGGACAGGGCCAGATACGCAGTATTTT
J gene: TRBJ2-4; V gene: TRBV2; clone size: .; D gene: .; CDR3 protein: CASSETPMGKNIQYF; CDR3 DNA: TGTGCCAGCAGTGAAACCCCTATGGGCAAAAACATTCAGTACTTC
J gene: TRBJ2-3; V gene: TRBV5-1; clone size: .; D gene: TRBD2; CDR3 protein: CASSLATGTSGDTQYF; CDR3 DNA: TGCGCCAGCAGCTTGGCGACCGGGACTAGCGGAGATACGCAGTATTTT
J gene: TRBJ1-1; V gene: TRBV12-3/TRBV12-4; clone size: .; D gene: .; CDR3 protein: CASSHSPGIEAFF; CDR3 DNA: TGTGCCAGCAGCCATTCGCCAGGAATTGAAGCTTTCTTT
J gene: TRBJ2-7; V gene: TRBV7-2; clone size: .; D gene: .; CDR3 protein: CASSSPRQSSYEQYF; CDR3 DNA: TGTGCCAGCAGCTCTCCTCGACAGAGCTCCTACGAGCAGTACTTC
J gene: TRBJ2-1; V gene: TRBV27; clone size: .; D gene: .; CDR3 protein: CASSLSPQSIGNEQFF; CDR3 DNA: TGTGCCAGCAGTTTATCCCCACAATCGATAGGGAATGAGCAGTTCTTC
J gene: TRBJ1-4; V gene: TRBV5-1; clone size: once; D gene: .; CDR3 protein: CASSLDGSAAINEKLFF; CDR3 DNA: TGCGCCAGCAGCTTGGATGGTTCCGCAGCAATTAATGAAAAACTGTTTTTT
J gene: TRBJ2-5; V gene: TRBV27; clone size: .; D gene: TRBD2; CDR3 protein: CASSPGLAGQETQYF; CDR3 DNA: TGTGCCAGCAGTCCCGGACTAGCGGGGCAAGAGACCCAGTACTTC
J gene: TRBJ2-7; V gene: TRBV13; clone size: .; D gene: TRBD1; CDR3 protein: CASSLEPGQGYEQYF; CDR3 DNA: TGTGCCAGCAGCTTAGAACCCGGACAGGGTTACGAGCAGTACTTC
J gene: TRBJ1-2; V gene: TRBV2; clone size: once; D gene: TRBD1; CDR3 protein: CASSDGTDETNYGYTF; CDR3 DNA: TGTGCCAGCAGTGACGGGACAGATGAGACTAACTATGGCTACACCTTC
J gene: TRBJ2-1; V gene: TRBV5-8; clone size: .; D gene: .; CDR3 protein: CASSRISRGLEQFF; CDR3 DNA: TGTGCCAGCAGCCGGATCAGCAGGGGTTTGGAGCAGTTCTTC
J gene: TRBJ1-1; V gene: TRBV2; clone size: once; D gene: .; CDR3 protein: CASSVKGWTTQAFF; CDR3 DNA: TGTGCCAGCAGTGTAAAGGGATGGACTACTCAAGCTTTCTTT
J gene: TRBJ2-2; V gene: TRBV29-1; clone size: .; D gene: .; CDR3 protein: CSVTHEWELFF; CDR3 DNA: TGCAGCGTGACCCACGAGTGGGAGCTGTTTTTT
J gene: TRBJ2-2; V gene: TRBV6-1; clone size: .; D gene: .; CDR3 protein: CASSDRTSRAGELFF; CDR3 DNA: TGTGCCAGCAGCGACCGGACATCCCGGGCCGGGGAGCTGTTTTTT
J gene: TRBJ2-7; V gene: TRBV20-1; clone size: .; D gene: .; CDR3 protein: CSAGGREAYEQYF; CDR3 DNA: TGCAGTGCCGGAGGCAGGGAGGCCTACGAGCAGTACTTC
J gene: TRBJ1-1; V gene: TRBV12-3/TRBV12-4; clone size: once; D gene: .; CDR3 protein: CASTLGGATEAFF; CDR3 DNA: TGTGCCAGCACCTTAGGGGGGGCGACTGAAGCTTTCTTT
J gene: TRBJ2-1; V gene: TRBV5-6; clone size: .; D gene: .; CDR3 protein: CASSFAAGWNNEQFF; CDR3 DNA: TGTGCCAGCAGCTTTGCGGCGGGTTGGAACAATGAGCAGTTCTTC
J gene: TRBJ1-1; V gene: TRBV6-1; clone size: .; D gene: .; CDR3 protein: CASSERGKPMNTEAFF; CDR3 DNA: TGTGCCAGCAGTGAAAGAGGGAAGCCAATGAACACTGAAGCTTTCTTT
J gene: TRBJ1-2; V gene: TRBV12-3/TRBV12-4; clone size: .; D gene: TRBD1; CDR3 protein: CASSPGTGGIYGYTF; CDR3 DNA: TGTGCCAGCAGCCCCGGGACAGGGGGAATCTATGGCTACACCTTC
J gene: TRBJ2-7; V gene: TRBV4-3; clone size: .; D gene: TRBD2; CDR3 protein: CASSSVAGGAYEQYF; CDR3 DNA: TGCGCCAGCAGCTCGGTAGCGGGGGGCGCCTACGAGCAGTACTTC